Given below is one T cell receptor beta chain in context. The antigen is not known. The sample is drawn from a study of CXCR3-negative and CXCR3-positive naive CD8 T cells. Researchers prepared the TRB cDNA libraries using 5' RACE with UMI labels. TCRdb re-called the 5' RACE reads, yielding one record per CDR3 amino acid sequence without DNA. The table lists 150,000 or so distinct CDR3 sequences, with 0.45% to 0.55% in the top ten. CDR3 length equals 15 residues. CDR1 LNHDA and CDR2 SQIVND come from the germline V gene (reference sequence). Whole-study results and caveats: CXCR3-positive naive cells had more hydrophobic TRB CDR3s than CXCR3-negative naive cells. Researchers reported similar TRBV-TRBJ usage in naive CXCR3-negative and CXCR3-positive cells, though memory differed.

Naive CD8+ T cells showed a CD45RO-CCR7+CD27+CD95- phenotype. Material for sequencing was naive CXCR3+ CD8+ T cells from blood. Subset denoted: CD45RO-CCR7+CD27+CD95- naive CD8+ T cells expressing CXCR3 (TNR3+). The chain carries TRBV19 and TRBJ2-1; the D gene TCRdb calls, TRBD1, cannot be checked with no DNA. This clonotype was sampled from a human donor in good health. Some clones in this sample may be carry-over from other donors' samples. CDR3 sequence: CASSIAGANYNEQFF.